The 27 T cell receptor beta chains presented below share a single source sample, sequenced in a study of persistence of HIV-infected CD4 T cells. What these receptors recognize is not known. This was the immunoSEQ version 4 assay in survey mode. TCRdb's copy holds only in-frame clones and misses some; the assay was immunoSEQ multiplex PCR. The table lists about 19,000 clones, 60% to 80% of them singletons. Cells were stimulated with overlapping HIV-1 Gag 15-mer peptides. CD4+ T cells upregulating both CD40 ligand and CD69 were sorted as responding cells. Specimen: CD4+ T cells sorted from PBMCs after roughly 18-hour stimulation, collected from a patient who received antiretroviral therapy. The receptors shown here come from an adult woman with HIV who was CMV-seropositive.

On this clone: Other DNA sequences within the sample encode an identical CDR3. The chain has TRBV6-1 and TRBJ2-5; 8 bases match TRBD1. Germline CDR1 MNHNS, CDR2 SASEGT. V shed 2 bases, J shed 2 bases, and the junction held 1 base outside the gene matches. There are 14 residues in the CDR3. CDR3 in DNA: TGTGCCAGCAGTGAAAACAGGGGGCAAGAGACCCAGTACTTC. Translation gives CASSENRGQETQYF.

V and J are TRBV7-8 and TRBJ2-7; TRBD2 agrees at 11 bases. The germline CDR1 and CDR2 sequences are SGHVS and FQNEAQ. Trimming at V came to 6 bases and at J to 2 bases, leaving 6 bases not matched to a gene. The CDR3 length is 15 residues. The CDR3 nucleotides are TGTGCCAGCAGTTTGAGGACTAGCGGGCCCTACGAGCAGTACGTC. Protein product: CASSLRTSGPYEQYV.

The chain combines TRBV6-5 with TRBJ2-5; D possibly uses TRBD1 or TRBD2 (7 bases each). The CDR3 totals 14 residues. The germline V gene has CDR1 MNHEY and CDR2 SVGAGI. V lost 5 bases and J lost 7, with 17 bases in between. The CDR3 DNA reads TGTGCCAGCAGTCCACAACAGGGGAGGGGGACCCAGTACTTC. Translation gives CASSPQQGRGTQYF.

The CDR3 is CATSDSGYSGTGGYGYTF. The CDR3 coding sequence is TGTGCCACCAGTGATTCCGGGTACTCCGGGACAGGGGGCTATGGCTACACCTTC. V is TRBV24-1 and J is TRBJ1-2, with 11 nucleotides matching TRBD1. The CDR3 has 18 residues. V shed 2 bases, J shed 4 bases, and the junction held 11 bases outside the gene matches. In germline, CDR1 is KGHDR, CDR2 SFDVKD.

CDR3 residues: CASRRIDEQYF. Written as DNA, the CDR3 is TGTGCCAGCAGGAGAATCGACGAGCAGTACTTC. The J gene is TRBJ2-7, the V gene TRBV6-5; D gene uncertain. CDR3 size: 11 residues. In germline, CDR1 is MNHEY, CDR2 SVGAGI. V shed 6 bases and J shed 5 bases, with 8 bases lying between them.

In its sample, this clone was seen a few times. The V call is TRBV5-1, the J call TRBJ1-3; 7 bases agree with TRBD1. The CDR3 sequence is 15 residues long. V lost 1 base to trimming and J lost 4 bases; unmatched junction nucleotides: 5. Per germline, CDR1 SGHRS and CDR2 YFSETQ. In DNA, the CDR3 is TGCGCCAGCAGCTTGTCTCCGGGACAGGGAAACACCATATATTTT. Its translation is CASSLSPGQGNTIYF.

This clone was detected only a few times. This CDR3 is CASSREGFLSDTQYF. CDR3 DNA sequence: TGTGCCAGCAGTAGAGAGGGGTTCTTATCAGATACGCAGTATTTT. This chain joins TRBV6-4 and TRBJ2-3; D may be TRBD1 or TRBD2 (5 bases each). Trimming left V 5 bases short and J 4 bases short, with 16 bases between. CDR1 and CDR2 (germline): MRHNA, SNTAGT. The CDR3 has 15 residues.

CDR3 residues: CSVYGGDYTDTQYF. The CDR3 DNA is TGCAGCGTCTACGGCGGGGATTACACAGATACGCAGTATTTT. The chain is built from TRBV29-1 and TRBJ2-3; TRBD2 is a possible D gene (6 bases). Trimming pared 6 bases from V and 2 bases from J, leaving 15 bases between. The CDR3 runs 14 residues. Germline CDR1 SQVTM, CDR2 ANQGSEA.

This clone is a singleton in its sample. V gene TRBV10-3 combines with J gene TRBJ1-3; D possibly corresponds to TRBD1 (6 bases). Trimming cost V 4 bases and J 4 bases, with 11 bases left between them. Germline CDR1 ENHRY, CDR2 SYGVKD. The CDR3 runs 14 residues. The CDR3 loop is CAISGGAIGNTIYF. The CDR3 DNA is TGTGCCATCAGTGGGGGGGCCATAGGAAACACCATATATTTT.

The genes are TRBV2 and TRBJ1-5; TRBD1 aligns across 7 bases. The CDR3 consists of 14 residues. Germline CDR1 SNHLY, CDR2 FYNNEI. V dropped 6 bases and J dropped 6; count of bases not matched to a gene: 8. The chain's CDR3 is CASSKTGRSQPQHF. The CDR3 nucleotides read TGTGCCAGCAGCAAGACAGGGAGGAGTCAGCCCCAGCATTTT.

This sequence joins TRBV29-1 and TRBJ1-2; D ambiguous. The V and J ends lost 4 bases and 7 bases respectively, with 1 base between them. From germline, CDR1 is SQVTM and CDR2 ANQGSEA. CDR3 length equals 8 residues. The CDR3 reads CSVAGYTF. The CDR3 DNA follows: TGCAGCGTTGCTGGCTACACCTTC.

This clone was counted between two and nine times. The J gene is TRBJ2-7, the V gene TRBV29-1; D unresolved. CDR1 SQVTM and CDR2 ANQGSEA come from the germline V gene. The CDR3 has 13 amino acids. Trimming left V 6 bases short and J 8 bases short, with 20 bases between. The CDR3 region has the DNA TGCAGCGTCCGCCTTCCGGGCTCTCCCCAGCAGTACTTC. Protein product: CSVRLPGSPQQYF.

This clone has a single count. The J gene is TRBJ1-4, the V gene TRBV5-1, with a possible D match to TRBD1 (6 bases). Trimming left V 3 bases short and J 3 bases short, with 12 bases between. Per the germline V gene, CDR1 is SGHRS and CDR2 is YFSETQ. This CDR3 comprises 15 residues. The CDR3 spells CASSSQTGPNEKLFF. CDR3 sequence (DNA): TGCGCCAGCAGCTCGCAGACAGGCCCTAATGAAAAACTGTTTTTT.

The table lists this clone with a few counts. V is TRBV2 and J is TRBJ2-2, with TRBD2 matching over 10 bases. CDR3 length: 15 residues. Trimming at V came to 7 bases and at J to 5 bases, leaving 7 bases not matched to a gene. Germline V gene data show CDR1 as SNHLY and CDR2 as FYNNEI. The CDR3 DNA reads TGTGCCAGCATAGAGCGGGGGGGCACGACCGGGGAGCTGTTTTTT. Translating it yields CASIERGGTTGELFF. Full variable domain (rest looked up from reference TRBV2 and TRBJ2-2): EPEVTQTPSHQVTQMGQEVILRCVPISNHLYFYWYRQILGQKVEFLVSFYNNEISEKSEIFDDQFSVERPDGSNFTLKIRSTKLEDSAMYFCASIERGGTTGELFFGEGSRLTVL.

Only a few counts were recorded for this clone. The chain joins TRBV2 to TRBJ1-4, with 7 positions matching TRBD1. The germline gives CDR1 SNHLY, CDR2 FYNNEI. V shed 6 bases, J shed 0 bases, and the junction held 7 bases outside the gene matches. The CDR3 has 16 residues. CDR3 nucleotide sequence: TGTGCCAGCAGGCTCGGACAGGTTGCAACTAATGAAAAACTGTTTTTT. Protein product: CASRLGQVATNEKLFF.

The chain uses TRBV6-5 and TRBJ1-1; 7 positions agree with TRBD1. This CDR3 is 14 amino acids long. CDR1 is MNHEY, CDR2 SVGAGI, per germline. Trimming cost V 8 bases and J 7 bases; bases outside gene matches: 13. In DNA, the CDR3 is TGTGCCAGCCTTGTGAACCGAGGACAGGTTGAAGCTTTCTTT. It translates to CASLVNRGQVEAFF.

The rearrangement uses TRBV7-2 and TRBJ2-4; 11 positions match TRBD2. Germline CDR1 reads SGHTA; CDR2 reads FQGNSA. The CDR3 consists of 14 residues. V dropped 5 bases and J dropped 7; count of bases not matched to a gene: 4. This CDR3 reads CASSPGLAVNIQYF. CDR3 DNA: TGTGCCAGCAGCCCGGGACTAGCGGTGAACATTCAGTACTTC.

The rearrangement uses TRBV6-1 and TRBJ2-5; 7 nucleotides agree with TRBD1. The CDR3 covers 15 residues. The germline V gene encodes CDR1 MNHNS and CDR2 SASEGT. Germline trimming cut 1 base from V and 2 bases from J; bases unmatched to any gene: 4. The CDR3 here is CASSEGQGVQETQYF. DNA for the CDR3: TGTGCCAGCAGTGAAGGACAGGGAGTACAAGAGACCCAGTACTTC.

The V gene is TRBV18, the J gene TRBJ2-2; no clear D gene. The CDR3 length is 17 residues. CDR1 is KGHSH, CDR2 LQKENI, per germline. V was trimmed by 0 bases and J by 0 bases, leaving 11 bases between them. The CDR3 reads CASSPPQAASNTGELFF. The DNA of the CDR3 is TGTGCCAGCTCACCACCGCAGGCGGCCTCGAACACCGGGGAGCTGTTTTTT.

Sample share makes this clone medium-sized. The CDR3 loop reads CASISILRGTGNTEAFF. CDR3 sequence (DNA): TGTGCCAGTATCTCAATTCTTAGGGGAACGGGGAACACTGAAGCTTTCTTT. The chain links TRBV19 to TRBJ1-1, with D perhaps matching TRBD1 (5 bases). The CDR3 consists of 17 residues. Trimming removed 7 bases from V and 1 base from J, with 22 bases in between. From germline, CDR1 is LNHDA and CDR2 SQIVND (reference sequence).

This chain links TRBV3-1 (or the pseudogene TRBV3-2) with TRBJ2-6; tentative D call: TRBD2 (6 bases). Germline values: CDR1 LGHDT, CDR2 YNNKEL (reference sequence). The V end lost 6 bases, the J end lost 1 base, and 7 bases lay between the germline ends. CDR3 length: 14 amino acids. DNA for the CDR3: TGTGCCAGCAGTCGGGAGTCTGGGGCCAACGTCCTGACTTTC. It encodes CASSRESGANVLTF.

The chain has TRBV5-8 and TRBJ1-5, with D uncertain. The CDR3 has 11 amino acids. V was shortened by 3 bases and J by 9 bases, with 7 bases between the two germline ends. Germline V gene lookup returns CDR1 SGHTS and CDR2 YDEGEE. CDR3 residues: CASSSLRPQHF. CDR3 coding DNA: TGTGCCAGCAGCTCCCTTAGGCCCCAGCATTTT. Using reference TRBV5-8 and TRBJ1-5 for the parts outside the CDR3, the full variable domain is EAGVTQSPTHLIKTRGQQATLRCSPISGHTSVYWYQQALGLGLQFLLWYDEGEERNRGNFPPRFSGRQFPNYSSELNVNALELEDSALYLCASSSLRPQHFGDGTRLSIL.

The chain joins TRBV18 to TRBJ2-7; 7 bases line up with TRBD1. The CDR3 contains 13 residues. V shed 6 bases and J 2 bases; nucleotides not matched to a gene: 4. Germline values: CDR1 KGHSH, CDR2 LQKENI. DNA of the CDR3: TGTGCCAGCTCCCCGGGACAGACCTACGAGCAGTACTTC. Translated, it gives CASSPGQTYEQYF.

The rearrangement links TRBV7-2 to TRBJ2-1; D is possibly TRBD2 (7 bases). CDR1 and CDR2 from the germline V gene are SGHTA and FQGNSA. The V end was cut by 1 base, the J end by 7 bases, with 20 bases between. The CDR3 totals 17 residues. The CDR3 nucleotides read TGTGCCAGCAGCTTAGTTGCTGTGGGGGGGCTCCAGAATGAGCAGTTCTTC. Translating it yields CASSLVAVGGLQNEQFF. Filled out from reference TRBV7-2 and TRBJ2-1, the complete variable domain reads GAGVSQSPSNKVTEKGKDVELRCDPISGHTALYWYRQSLGQGLEFLIYFQGNSAPDKSGLPSDRFSAERTGGSVSTLTIQRTQQEDSAVYLCASSLVAVGGLQNEQFFGPGTRLTVL.

This clone turned up a few times. This chain joins TRBV2 and TRBJ1-1; 7 nucleotides align to TRBD1. Germline assignment: CDR1 SNHLY and CDR2 FYNNEI. The V and J ends lost 6 bases and 1 base, in that order; junction bases with no gene match: 2. The CDR3 spans 13 residues. CDR3 in DNA: TGTGCCAGCAGCGGGGACAGGAACACTGAAGCTTTCTTT. It codes for CASSGDRNTEAFF.

The chain links TRBV9 to TRBJ2-5; 12 nucleotides line up with TRBD2. Trimming removed 0 bases from V and 5 bases from J; junction bases left unmatched: 11. Germline V gene lookup returns CDR1 SGDLS and CDR2 YYNGEE. The CDR3 contains 18 residues. The CDR3 region has the DNA TGTGCCAGCAGCGTAGCTTTGGCTAGCGGGGGGGCCATGGAGACCCAGTACTTC. The encoded protein is CASSVALASGGAMETQYF.

The V gene is TRBV7-6, the J gene TRBJ1-1; weak D call: TRBD1 (6 bases). Germline V CDR1 and CDR2: SGHVS, FNYEAQ. The CDR3 covers 13 residues. V lost 5 bases to trimming and J lost 6 bases, with 13 bases between them. The CDR3 DNA follows: TGTGCCAGCAGCGCGCGACAGGAATCTGAAGCTTTCTTT. Amino acid sequence: CASSARQESEAFF. The variable domain in full, with the rest retrieved from reference TRBV7-6 and TRBJ1-1, is GAGVSQSPRYKVTKRGQDVALRCDPISGHVSLYWYRQALGQGPEFLTYFNYEAQQDKSGLPNDRFSAERPEGSISTLTIQRTEQRDSAMYRCASSARQESEAFFGQGTRLTVV.